The clone carrying this TCR beta chain appeared a few times. Antigen: not known. The data were obtained in a study of molecular identifiers for immune sequencing clone quantification. Whole-study findings and limits: Jurkat TCR RNA spiked in from one cell (amid about 980,000 naive cells) was reportedly detectable.

Library preparation followed earlier protocols using designated TCR primers. TCRdb called the PCR reads again in MiXCR, with one record for every CDR3 protein. The table lists around 65,000 distinct CDR3 sequences, 15% to 20% of them singletons. A CD8+CD4-CCR7+CD45RA+ gate was used to sort naive CD8 T cells. Trimming pared 7 bases from V and 3 bases from J, leaving 15 bases between. CDR1 and CDR2 from the germline V gene are MNHNY and SVGAGI (reference sequence). The CDR3 covers 14 residues. What was sequenced was naive CD8+ T cells from blood, with Jurkat cell RNA spiked in. Sample subset: FACS-sorted CD8+CD4-CCR7+CD45RA+ naive T cells. This receptor was taken from a human donor in good health. Some libraries in this study had Jurkat cell RNA spiked in. The chain has TRBV6-6 and TRBJ1-1, with D possibly TRBD1 on 5 matching bases. The CDR3 bases are TGTGCCAGCACCCTAGGGGCAGCGGACACTGAAGCTTTCTTT. It is translated as CASTLGAADTEAFF.